This T cell receptor (beta chain) was identified during a study of neurological immune-mediated disorders. By 5'RACE with 10-nucleotide random UMIs, the cDNA was made. One entry per CDR3 protein results from TCRdb running MiXCR on the 5' RACE reads. The data show under 80,000 distinct CDR3 sequences, with 9.4% seen just once and about 1.8% held by the top ten. This clonotype was observed a handful of times. From germline, CDR1 is SQVTM and CDR2 ANQGSEA. The CDR3 totals 14 residues. Trimming removed 5 bases from V and 1 base from J, with 11 bases in between. The rearrangement links TRBV29-1 to TRBJ2-2, with TRBD1 as a possible D gene (7 bases). The clonotype was recovered from a man in his fifties or sixties in good health. Sequencing was performed on PBMCs. CDR3 nucleotides: TGCAGCGTTCCAGGGGGGATGAACACCGGGGAGCTGTTTTTT. Its protein product is CSVPGGMNTGELFF.